This T cell receptor beta chain was profiled in a study of identical twins. This clonotype appeared a few times. Its antigen is unidentified. General observations from the study: In zero-insertion analyses, partial confounding could arise from invariant MAIT and iNKT cells. Researchers reported excess low generation probability among twin-shared out-of-frame alpha sequences. Out-of-frame TCR alpha sharing observed in monozygotic twins exceeded model estimates.

Through template switching, a universal primer site was introduced, and the cDNA contained unique molecular identifiers. TCRdb re-called the 5' RACE reads with MiXCR, one entry per CDR3 protein. The sample shows 690,000 or so distinct CDR3 sequences, around 5.7% of them seen only once. Between the trimmed V and J ends, which lost 4 bases and 5 bases, there was a span of 16 bases. Germline values: CDR1 SGDLS, CDR2 YYNGEE. CDR3 length equals 14 residues. The rearrangement joins TRBV9 to TRBJ2-7; TRBD2 might be the D (5 bases). The sequenced sample consisted of naive T cells sorted from blood. This sequence originates from a man aged 18 to 30 in good health. CDR3 protein: CASSTGNSVHEQYF. The CDR3 coding sequence is TGTGCCAGCAGCACCGGGAACTCCGTCCACGAGCAGTACTTC. The full variable domain, with the rest looked up from reference TRBV9 and TRBJ2-7, is DSGVTQTPKHLITATGQRVTLRCSPRSGDLSVYWYQQSLDQGLQFLIQYYNGEERAKGNILERFSAQQFPDLHSELNLSSLELGDSALYFCASSTGNSVHEQYFGPGTRLTVT.